These 9 T cell receptor beta chains share one sample of origin, sequenced in a study of T cells in Graves' hyperthyroidism and ophthalmopathy. Amplification yielded TCR beta CDR3 regions, with RNA transcripts as the source. The HTBI set primed first-round TCR CDR3 RT-PCR. TCRdb recomputed calls from the multiplex PCR reads with MiXCR, one row per CDR3 protein. Counted here are under 350,000 distinct CDR3 sequences, about 14% occurring once; the ten biggest clones make up almost 8%. Sequenced sample: blood. The receptors were sampled from a woman aged 30 to 39 with Graves' hyperthyroidism that later progressed to Graves' ophthalmopathy.

The sample holds many counts of this clonotype. This chain joins TRBV18 and TRBJ1-2; D call uncertain. V gave up 2 bases and J gave up 8 bases, with 12 bases separating them. Germline V lookup: CDR1 KGHSH, CDR2 LQKENI. This CDR3 spans 13 amino acids. The CDR3 protein is CASSPDKVGGYTF. The CDR3 DNA sequence: TGTGCCAGCTCACCAGACAAAGTGGGGGGCTACACCTTC.

The chain uses TRBV19 and TRBJ2-7; 8 nucleotides agree with TRBD1. The CDR3 is 14 amino acids. Germline CDR1 and CDR2: LNHDA and SQIVND (reference sequence). The V gene end was trimmed by 5 bases and the J gene end by 7 bases; junction bases not matched to a gene: 10. CDR3: CASSPRTGRWEQYF. CDR3 DNA: TGTGCCAGTAGTCCACGGACAGGGCGGTGGGAGCAGTACTTC.

This clonotype was counted at least ten times. The chain joins TRBV28 to TRBJ1-5, with TRBD1 as a possible D gene (5 bases). V was shortened by 6 bases and J by 1 base, with 7 bases between the two germline ends. CDR3 length: 13 residues. CDR1 MDHEN and CDR2 SYDVKM come from the germline V gene. This CDR3 is CASRSGSNQPQHF. The CDR3 DNA follows: TGTGCCAGCAGATCAGGGAGCAATCAGCCCCAGCATTTT.

Many counts were recorded for this clonotype. The gene calls are TRBV7-2 and TRBJ2-3, with 9 bases aligning to TRBD1. Germline V CDR1 and CDR2: SGHTA, FQGNSA. The CDR3 has 15 amino acids. V gave up 4 bases and J gave up 2 bases; unmatched junction bases: 4. The CDR3 here is CASSSTGGITDTQYF. The DNA of the CDR3 is TGTGCCAGCAGCTCAACAGGGGGCATCACAGATACGCAGTATTTT.

This clonotype came up many times. One end of the junction does not line up with germline, which may come from a read error. This chain links TRBV7-7 with TRBJ2-7, with a possible D match to TRBD1 (5 bases). The CDR3 contains 15 residues. Germline V gene lookup returns CDR1 SSHAT and CDR2 FNYEAQ (reference sequence). This chain's CDR3 is CASSFGRGPTYEQYF. The CDR3 DNA reads TGTGCTAGCAGCTTTGGAAGGGGCCCCACCTACGAGCAGTACTTC.

This clonotype was detected a few times. This sequence joins TRBV4-2 and TRBJ2-1; 9 bases agree with TRBD2. V dropped 5 bases and J dropped 4; count of bases not matched to a gene: 9. Looked up from germline, CDR1 is LGHNA and CDR2 is YNFKEQ. This CDR3 is built from 16 residues. The CDR3 sequence is CASSSATAGGYNEQFF. CDR3 DNA sequence: TGTGCCAGCAGCTCAGCTACGGCGGGAGGGTACAATGAGCAGTTCTTC.

Regarding this clonotype: This may be a read error, as it is one base from a much larger clone. This chain connects TRBV28 to TRBJ2-6; a possible D gene is TRBD2 (7 bases). V dropped 5 bases and J dropped 4 bases, with 18 bases sitting between them. CDR3 length: 17 amino acids. Per the germline V gene, CDR1 is MDHEN and CDR2 is SYDVKM. The CDR3 protein is CASSGNWRGGGANVLTF. The CDR3 DNA reads as TGTGCCAGCAGTGGAAACTGGAGGGGGGGGGGGGCCAACGTCCTGACTTTC.

Ten or more counts support this clonotype. The chain is built from TRBV7-2 and TRBJ2-2; possible D gene TRBD2, 6 bases. The CDR3 is 16 residues long. From germline, CDR1 is SGHTA and CDR2 FQGNSA. Between the trimmed V and J ends, which lost 5 bases and 6 bases, there was a span of 19 bases. CDR3: CASSRDWRGAAGELFF. In DNA form, the CDR3 reads TGTGCCAGCAGCCGTGATTGGCGGGGAGCGGCCGGGGAGCTGTTTTTT.

This clonotype was recorded at least ten times. The chain couples TRBV6-1 to TRBJ2-1, with a tentative D call TRBD1 (5 bases). Trimming removed 2 bases at V and 3 bases at J, with 14 bases between. The CDR3 totals 16 residues. Germline values: CDR1 MNHNS, CDR2 SASEGT. Written as DNA, the CDR3 is TGTGCCAGCAGTGAACCCTGGACAATTAACTACAATGAGCAGTTCTTC. Translated, it gives CASSEPWTINYNEQFF.